The source of this TCR beta chain is a study of human T cells and chemical hapten exposure. Overall study: Alopecia areata, totalis or universalis was found in mostly female patients.

There are 13 residues in the CDR3. The trim removed 6 bases at V and 6 bases at J, leaving 1 base unmatched. Using its own MiXCR run on the RACE reads, TCRdb lists one record per CDR3 protein. The sample comprises about 350,000 distinct CDR3 sequences, 5% to 6.5% of which are singletons, and 7% to 10% rests with the top ten. This clonotype was recorded at least ten times. Time point: pre-sensitization, week 0. Treatment given: therapeutic diphenylcyclopropenone sensitization with weekly scalp DPC. The chain combines TRBV12-3 or TRBV12-4 with TRBJ2-1; 11 nucleotides agree with TRBD1. This specimen was whole blood, taken in connection with sensitization to the hapten diphenylcyclopropenone (DPC). The source of this sequence is a woman aged 18-29 years with alopecia areata. Some clones in this sample may be carry-over from other donors' samples. The CDR3 DNA sequence: TGTGCCAGCAGGGGGACAGGGGGCAATGAGCAGTTCTTC. Translating it yields CASRGTGGNEQFF.